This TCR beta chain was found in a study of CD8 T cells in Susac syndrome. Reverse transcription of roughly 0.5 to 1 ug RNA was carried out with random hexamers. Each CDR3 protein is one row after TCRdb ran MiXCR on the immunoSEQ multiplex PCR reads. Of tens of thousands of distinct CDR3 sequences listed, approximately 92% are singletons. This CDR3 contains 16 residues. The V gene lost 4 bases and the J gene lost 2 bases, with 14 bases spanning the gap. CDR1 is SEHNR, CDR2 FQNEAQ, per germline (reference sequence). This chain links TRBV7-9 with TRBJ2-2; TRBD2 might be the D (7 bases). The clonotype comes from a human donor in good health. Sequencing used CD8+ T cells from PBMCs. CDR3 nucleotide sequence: TGTGCCAGCAGCTGGAAGGGGGGGCGCAACACCGGGGAGCTGTTTTTT. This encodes CASSWKGGRNTGELFF.